A single sample gave rise to the 7 T cell receptor beta chains below, sequenced in a study of metastatic and nonmetastatic thyroid tumors. Every patient was untreated before thyroid surgery. TCRdb reanalyzed the PCR reads via MiXCR. Of around 61,000 clones listed, almost 30% are singletons. The sequencing input was blood. All receptors derive from a female donor with papillary thyroid cancer or a benign thyroid nodule (not recorded which). Some clones in this sample may be carry-over from other donors' samples.

CDR3 loop: CASSSGTSGGIGQETQYF. The CDR3 DNA reads TGTGCCAGCAGTTCCGGAACTAGCGGGGGAATAGGGCAAGAGACCCAGTACTTC. The chain links TRBV6-2 or TRBV6-3 to TRBJ2-5; 11 nucleotides match TRBD2. With 4 bases clipped from V and 2 bases from J, the junction kept 12 bases outside the gene matches. The length of the CDR3 is 18 residues. From germline, CDR1 is MNHEY and CDR2 SVGEGT.

This clone has at least ten counts. The V gene is TRBV20-1, the J gene TRBJ2-2, with D tentatively TRBD2 (7 bases). V was cut by 7 bases and J by 5 bases, with 17 bases left in between. The germline gives CDR1 DFQATT, CDR2 SNEGSKA (reference sequence). The CDR3 runs 14 residues. The CDR3 region is CSGAGEGGTGELFF. CDR3 nucleotides: TGCAGTGGGGCAGGGGAGGGCGGAACCGGGGAGCTGTTTTTT.

There are a few counts of this clone. This sequence joins TRBV6-4 and TRBJ2-1, with 9 bases fitting TRBD2. The length of the CDR3 is 13 residues. The trim removed 5 bases at V and 8 bases at J, leaving 4 bases unmatched. Germline V lookup: CDR1 MRHNA, CDR2 SNTAGT. This CDR3 reads CASSSIAGDEQFF. In DNA, the CDR3 is TGTGCCAGCAGTTCCATAGCGGGAGATGAGCAGTTCTTC.

There are a few counts of this clone. The chain employs TRBV6-1 and TRBJ1-1, with D possibly being TRBD1 (5 bases). This CDR3 comprises 16 residues. V lost 1 base and J 0 bases, leaving 12 bases between the germline ends. From germline, CDR1 is MNHNS and CDR2 SASEGT. The CDR3 coding sequence is TGTGCCAGCAGTGAAGGACAGAGTTTCTTGAACACTGAAGCTTTCTTT. It translates to CASSEGQSFLNTEAFF.

The V call is TRBV12-3 or TRBV12-4, the J call TRBJ1-4; possibly TRBD1 for D (5 bases). Trimming took off 5 bases at V and 10 bases at J, with 14 bases between the two ends. This CDR3 contains 13 residues. CDR3 in amino acids: CASSMDKAGKLFF. The CDR3 DNA follows: TGTGCCAGCAGTATGGACAAGGCCGGAAAACTGTTTTTT.

Only a few counts were recorded for this clone. The chain carries TRBV19 and TRBJ1-5; D might be TRBD1 (5 bases). CDR1 is LNHDA, CDR2 SQIVND, per germline (reference sequence). V dropped 2 bases and J dropped 6 bases, with 17 bases sitting between them. This CDR3 is built from 16 residues. CDR3 DNA sequence: TGTGCCAGTAGTATACCGACAGTTACGTTTATTCAGCCCCAGCATTTT. Translation gives CASSIPTVTFIQPQHF.

In its sample, this clone was seen many times. The gene calls are TRBV5-1 and TRBJ1-1, with D unclear. V gave up 1 base and J gave up 11 bases, with 18 bases separating them. The CDR3 loop spans 14 amino acids. Germline CDR1 SGHRS, CDR2 YFSETQ. CDR3 amino acids: CASSLSTDVHTAFF. For the CDR3, the DNA is TGCGCCAGCAGCTTGTCCACGGACGTACATACCGCTTTCTTT.